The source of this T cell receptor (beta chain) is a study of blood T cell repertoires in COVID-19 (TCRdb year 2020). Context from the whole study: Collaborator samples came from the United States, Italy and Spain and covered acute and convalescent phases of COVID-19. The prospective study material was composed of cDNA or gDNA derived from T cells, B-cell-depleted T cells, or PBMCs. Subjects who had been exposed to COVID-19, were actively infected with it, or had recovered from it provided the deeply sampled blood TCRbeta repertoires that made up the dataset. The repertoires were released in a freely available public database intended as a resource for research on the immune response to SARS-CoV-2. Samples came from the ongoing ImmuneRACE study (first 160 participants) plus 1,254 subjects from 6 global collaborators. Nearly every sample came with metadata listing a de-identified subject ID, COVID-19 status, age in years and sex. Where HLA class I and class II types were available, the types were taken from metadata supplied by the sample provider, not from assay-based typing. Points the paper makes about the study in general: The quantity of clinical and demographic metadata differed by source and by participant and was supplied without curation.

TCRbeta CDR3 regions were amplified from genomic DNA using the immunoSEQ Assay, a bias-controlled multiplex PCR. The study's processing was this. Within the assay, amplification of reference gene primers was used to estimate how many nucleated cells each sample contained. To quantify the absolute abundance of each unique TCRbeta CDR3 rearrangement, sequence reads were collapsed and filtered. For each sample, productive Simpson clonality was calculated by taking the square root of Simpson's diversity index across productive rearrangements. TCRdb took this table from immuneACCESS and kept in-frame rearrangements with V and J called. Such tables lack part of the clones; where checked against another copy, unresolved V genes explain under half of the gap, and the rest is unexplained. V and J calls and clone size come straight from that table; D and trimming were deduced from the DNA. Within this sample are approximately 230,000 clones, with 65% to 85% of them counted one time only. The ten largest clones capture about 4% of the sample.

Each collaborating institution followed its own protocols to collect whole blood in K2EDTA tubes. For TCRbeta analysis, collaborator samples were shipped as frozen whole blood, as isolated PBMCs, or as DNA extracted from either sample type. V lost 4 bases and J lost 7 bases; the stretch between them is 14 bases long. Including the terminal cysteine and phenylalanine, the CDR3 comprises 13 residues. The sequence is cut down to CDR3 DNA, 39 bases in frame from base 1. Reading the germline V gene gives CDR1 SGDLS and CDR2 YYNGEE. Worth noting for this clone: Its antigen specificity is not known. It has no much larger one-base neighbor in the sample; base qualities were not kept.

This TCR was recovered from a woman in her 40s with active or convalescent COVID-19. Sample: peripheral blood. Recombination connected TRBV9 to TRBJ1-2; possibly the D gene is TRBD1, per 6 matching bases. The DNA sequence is TGTGCCAGCAGCCGGGCAGGGGAGTTTGGCTACACCTTC. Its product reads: CASSRAGEFGYTF. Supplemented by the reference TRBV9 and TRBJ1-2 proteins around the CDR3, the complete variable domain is DSGVTQTPKHLITATGQRVTLRCSPRSGDLSVYWYQQSLDQGLQFLIQYYNGEERAKGNILERFSAQQFPDLHSELNLSSLELGDSALYFCASSRAGEFGYTFGSGTRLTVV.